The rows below give T cell receptor beta chains drawn from one sample of a study of T-cell memory formation after mild COVID-19. TCRdb reanalysed the 5' RACE reads using MiXCR and keeps one entry per CDR3 protein. There are 350,000 to 500,000 distinct CDR3 sequences in the sample; about 19% occur only once, and about 8.8% lies in the top ten. The sequenced sample was PBMCs or a T cell subset sorted from them (not recorded which). These receptors were taken from an adult woman who had mild COVID-19 (a few samples of this study predate the infection). Cell type and time point are not known. Each CDR3 is given with its conserved first and last residue. The D gene is left open where the match is weak. Clone size is shown for a subset of rows, as once, few, many or a class of expanded clone.

.	TRBV7-3	TRBJ2-1	few	CASSAGPPLYNEQFF	TGTGCCAGCAGCGCTGGACCGCCTCTTTACAATGAGCAGTTCTTC
.	TRBV9	TRBJ1-3	many	CASSVDVGGTGNTIYF	TGTGCCAGCAGCGTAGATGTCGGGGGTACTGGAAACACCATATATTTT
.	TRBV19	TRBJ1-1	few	CASRLDPEAFF	TGTGCCAGTAGACTAGACCCTGAAGCTTTCTTT
.	TRBV4-1	TRBJ2-2	.	CASSQERAGNTGELFF	TGCGCCAGCAGCCAAGAAAGGGCGGGGAACACCGGGGAGCTGTTTTTT
.	TRBV6-2/TRBV6-3	TRBJ2-3	.	CASSYVDRDTDTQYF	TGTGCCAGCAGTTACGTGGACAGAGACACAGATACGCAGTATTTT
.	TRBV4-2	TRBJ2-3	.	CASSQDGAGGTDTQYF	TGTGCCAGCAGCCAAGATGGGGCGGGCGGGACAGATACGCAGTATTTT
.	TRBV7-2	TRBJ2-5	few	CASGRGPETQYF	TGTGCCAGCGGGCGGGGGCCCGAGACCCAGTACTTC
.	TRBV20-1	TRBJ2-7	few	CSARGQYSYEQYF	TGCAGTGCTAGAGGGCAGTACTCCTACGAGCAGTACTTC
TRBD1	TRBV20-1	TRBJ1-1	once	CSARKTGGSTEAFF	TGCAGTGCTAGAAAGACAGGGGGGTCCACTGAAGCTTTCTTT
.	TRBV18	TRBJ2-5	few	CASSSNRETQYF	TGTGCCAGCTCATCAAACAGAGAGACCCAGTACTTC
.	TRBV5-6	TRBJ2-5	.	CASSLRGHSRETQYF	TGTGCCAGCAGCTTGCGGGGCCACAGCCGAGAGACCCAGTACTTC
TRBD1	TRBV12-3/TRBV12-4	TRBJ2-1	few	CASRSRDRVGEQFF	TGTGCCAGCAGGTCCCGGGACAGGGTAGGGGAGCAGTTCTTC
.	TRBV5-1	TRBJ1-3	.	CASSLPGADGNTIYF	TGCGCCAGCAGCTTGCCGGGGGCGGATGGAAACACCATATATTTT
TRBD1	TRBV30	TRBJ2-7	few	CAWSLTPGTGGNEQYF	TGTGCCTGGAGCTTGACCCCCGGGACAGGGGGCAACGAGCAGTACTTC
.	TRBV7-8	TRBJ2-5	few	CASSLGVGAGETQYF	TGTGCCAGCAGCTTAGGGGTGGGGGCCGGGGAGACCCAGTACTTC
TRBD1	TRBV5-1	TRBJ2-3	few	CASSLVDREADTQYF	TGCGCCAGCAGCTTGGTCGACAGGGAAGCAGATACGCAGTATTTT